This record concerns one TCR beta chain sequence. Its matching antigen is unknown. Splitting of CD4+ cells produced CD45RA+ naive and CD45RA-negative memory subsets. Once extracted for a subset, genomic DNA was divided evenly among several immunoSEQ plates. The protocol was immunoSEQ multiplex PCR, while the TCRdb copy is restricted to in-frame clones and leaves out a portion. This sample has 950,000 to 1,300,000 clones, with around four fifths found just once. The source of the sample is a study of shared clonotypes between healthy human individuals. Germline CDR1 MNHEY, CDR2 SVGAGI. With 5 bases removed from V and 6 bases from J, the gap between germline ends came to 14 bases. The CDR3 length is 14 residues. Study findings and constraints: Represented genetic and exposure-history diversity was restricted by having few donors. The naive CD4 repertoires of a handful of donors were compared, and approximately 4.7% of clonotypes were shared.

This receptor was taken from a man between 18 and 29 years old in good health. The sample was memory CD4+ T cells sorted from blood. Sample subset: CD45RA-negative fraction. The J gene is TRBJ1-5, the V gene TRBV6-5; D unclear. CDR3 DNA: TGTGCCAGCAGTAGTACAGCTTTTACTCAGCCCCAGCATTTT. Translating it yields CASSSTAFTQPQHF.